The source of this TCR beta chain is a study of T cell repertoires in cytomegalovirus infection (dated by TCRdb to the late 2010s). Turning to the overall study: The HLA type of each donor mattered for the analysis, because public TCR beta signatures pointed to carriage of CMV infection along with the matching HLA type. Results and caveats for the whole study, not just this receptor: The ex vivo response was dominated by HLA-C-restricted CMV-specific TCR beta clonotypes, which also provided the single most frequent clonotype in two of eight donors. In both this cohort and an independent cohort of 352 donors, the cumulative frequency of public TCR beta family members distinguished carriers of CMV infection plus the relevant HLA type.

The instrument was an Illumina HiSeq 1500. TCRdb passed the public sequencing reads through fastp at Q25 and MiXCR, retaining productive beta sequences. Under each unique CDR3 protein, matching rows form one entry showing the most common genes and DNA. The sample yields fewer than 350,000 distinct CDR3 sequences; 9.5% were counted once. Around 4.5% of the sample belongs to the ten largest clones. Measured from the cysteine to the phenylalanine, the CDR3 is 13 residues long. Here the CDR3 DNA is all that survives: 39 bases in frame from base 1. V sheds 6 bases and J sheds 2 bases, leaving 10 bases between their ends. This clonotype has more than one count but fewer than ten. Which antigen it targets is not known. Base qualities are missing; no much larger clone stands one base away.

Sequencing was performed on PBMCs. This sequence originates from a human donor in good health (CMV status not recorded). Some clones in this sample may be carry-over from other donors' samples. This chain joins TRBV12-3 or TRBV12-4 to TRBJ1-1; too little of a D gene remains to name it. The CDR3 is CASRGNINTEAFF. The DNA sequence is TGTGCCAGCAGGGGAAATATAAACACTGAAGCTTTCTTT.